In its sample, the clone carrying this T cell receptor (beta chain) was seen a few times. Antigen unknown. CDR1 is SEHNR, CDR2 FQNEAQ, per germline (reference sequence). Deletions cut 6 bases from V and 4 bases from J, with 13 bases between. This CDR3 has 14 residues. This record belongs to a study of cytomegalovirus exposure and HLA in healthy donors. Study findings and constraints: A later analysis by the authors found several of the most significant clusters apparently linked to common viral pathogens. The study carried out a later analysis of TCR beta sequences. It associated under 20,000 of them with specific HLA alleles at a false discovery rate of 0.05. V- and J-gene trimming in TCR beta was tied to a missense DCLRE1C variant by an analysis performed later.

Primers included in the PCR were 60 Vbeta and 13 Jbeta primers. Repertoires were generated with immunoSEQ multiplex PCR, while TCRdb's copy carries only in-frame clones and drops some. The sample yields roughly 180,000 clones, about 73% seen once. The sequence was obtained from a woman aged 50 to 60 in good health and CMV-seropositive. This chain uses TRBV7-9 with TRBJ1-3; the D gene is possibly TRBD1 (6 bases). The specimen sequenced was PBMCs. Here the CDR3 reads CASSGPRGGNTIYF. In DNA, the CDR3 is TGTGCCAGCAGTGGCCCCAGGGGAGGAAACACCATATATTTT. Looking up the rest from reference TRBV7-9 and TRBJ1-3 gives the full variable domain: DTGVSQNPRHKITKRGQNVTFRCDPISEHNRLYWYRQTLGQGPEFLTYFQNEAQLEKSRLLSDRFSAERPKGSFSTLEIQRTEQGDSAMYLCASSGPRGGNTIYFGEGSWLTVV.